The following is a T cell receptor beta chain sequence with its context. This clonotype was seen many times. There is no known antigen for this receptor. No base-level quality is on record; no much larger clone is a single base apart. The CDR3 holds 15 amino acids from the cysteine to the phenylalanine. Just CDR3 DNA is preserved here, 45 bases in frame from base 1. Reading the germline V gene gives CDR1 SQVTM and CDR2 ANQGSEA. All donors were healthy Caucasians. The twin cohort comprised three pairs of female monozygotic twins, all aged about 18 to 30 years. Positive isolation kits from Invitrogen were used to isolate the CD4+ and CD8+ T cell populations. The library relied on 5' RACE. The run used an Illumina HiSeq 2000. A universal primer binding site was introduced by template switching, and a unique molecular identifier was present in the final cDNA, enabling accurate counting of TCR cDNA molecules. First-strand cDNA for TCR alpha and beta chains was synthesized from specific primers in the conserved constant-segment region. Each cDNA library was double barcoded, with a SMART-Mk sample barcode plus Illumina barcodes, to control for contamination. Two successive PCR steps introduced TruSeq adapter sequences along with Illumina sample barcodes. The TCR alpha and beta cDNA libraries were sequenced on the Illumina HiSeq platform using custom primers. Concerning the study's data processing: MiGEC was used to process raw reads and extract unique molecular identifiers, and MiXCR was used to find CDR3 positions. For each individual, recombination models were inferred using an EM algorithm with the repgenHMM and IGoR tools. The tcR package in R was used for shared clonotype analysis, with sharing normalized by the product of cloneset sizes. To study raw recombination free of thymic and clonal selection effects, out-of-frame nonproductive sequences were analyzed. TCRdb's own reprocessing of the public reads used fastp at Q25 and MiXCR and kept productive beta chains. CDR3 protein sequences are deduplicated, and each keeps its most common genes and DNA. TCRdb's processing, not the authors', yielded these V and J calls. Here the sample has about 500,000 distinct CDR3 sequences; around 15% occur a single time. The top ten clonotypes cover approximately 0.9% of the sample.

This record comes from a study of identical twins (dated by TCRdb to 2015 to 2016). About the full investigation: To test whether fetal clonotypes persist, the study used deep sequencing on TCR alpha and beta repertoires from monozygotic twins, unrelated adults of various ages, and cord blood. To rule out contamination, the twin experiments were replicated at different times with different library preparation protocols.

Results and caveats for the whole study, not just this receptor: Because the same donors could not be followed over many years, the conclusions depended on cross-sectional statistical analysis. Invariant T cells such as MAIT and iNKT could partly confound zero-insertion analyses, though diverse VJ usage argued against this for most clonotypes. Out-of-frame TCR alpha sharing in monozygotic twins was systematically underestimated by recombination models, whereas sharing between unrelated individuals was in agreement with the recombination models. The excess sharing between twins in beta out-of-frame sequences was weaker because fewer shared sequences reduced the signal-to-noise ratio. Compared with coincidental sharing between unrelated individuals, out-of-frame TCR alpha sequences shared between twins had an excess of sequences with low generation probability. Abundant cord blood beta clonotypes carried fewer insertions; young adult naive repertoires showed a weaker similar trend, while memory repertoires showed none.

This sample also belongs to another study, concerning yellow fever vaccine responses in identical twins. The other study reports the following: The T cell response to vaccination in identical twins was reported by the authors to appear partly convergent and partly personalized. In identical twins, the study followed T cell clones that responded to the vaccine with precision.

The sequence was collected from a young woman in good health. Sequences were obtained from CD4+ T cells sorted from blood. The sequence links TRBV29-1 to TRBJ1-5; no confident D gene assignment can be made. The CDR3 protein: CSDRWEEASNQPQHF. The DNA sequence is given as TGCAGTGACCGTTGGGAGGAAGCGAGCAATCAGCCCCAGCATTTT. The CDR3, completed at both ends by the reference TRBV29-1 and TRBJ1-5 genes, gives the full variable domain SAVISQKPSRDICQRGTSLTIQCQVDSQVTMMFWYRQQPGQSLTLIATANQGSEATYESGFVIDKFPISRPNLTFSTLTVSNMSPEDSSIYLCSDRWEEASNQPQHFGDGTRLSIL.